This TCR beta chain was sequenced during a study of spatial heterogeneity in lung cancer. Across the study: Alpha-chain sequences were detected in numbers that were consistently lower than beta-chain sequences. Study-wide findings and caveats: More often at tumor resection than at routine follow-up, ubiquitous expanded tumor TCRs were detected in the blood.

This clonotype was counted a few times. Its antigen is unidentified. The sample's time point: blood at routine non-recurrence follow-up after resection. Tumor, nontumor lung or frozen PBMC supplied whole RNA that was sequenced unsorted. This CDR3 is built from 15 residues. V lost 3 bases to trimming and J lost 4 bases; unmatched junction nucleotides: 7. Germline V gene lookup returns CDR1 SEHNR and CDR2 FQNEAQ (reference sequence). Every TCR cDNA molecule bore its own unique molecular identifier. MiXCR was run by TCRdb on the 5' RACE reads, yielding one entry per CDR3 protein. Of just under 10,000 distinct CDR3 sequences listed, around a quarter are singletons.

The TCR comes from a female donor with early-stage non-small cell lung cancer. The material was PBMCs, obtained at follow-up. The rearrangement uses TRBV7-9 and TRBJ2-3; 7 bases agree with TRBD2. The CDR3 loop reads CASSFLAGDSDTQYF. CDR3 nucleotide sequence: TGTGCCAGCAGCTTTCTTGCGGGAGATTCAGATACGCAGTATTTT. Filled out from reference TRBV7-9 and TRBJ2-3, the complete variable domain reads DTGVSQNPRHKITKRGQNVTFRCDPISEHNRLYWYRQTLGQGPEFLTYFQNEAQLEKSRLLSDRFSAERPKGSFSTLEIQRTEQGDSAMYLCASSFLAGDSDTQYFGPGTRLTVL.